Listed below are T cell receptor beta chains from one sample, sequenced in a study of cytomegalovirus exposure and HLA in healthy donors. Method: immunoSEQ multiplex PCR; TCRdb's copy keeps in-frame clones and lacks some. The data hold more than 95,000 clones, with approximately 84% observed a single time. The sequenced sample was PBMCs. Receptor source: a man between 18 and 29 years old in good health and CMV-seropositive. Both conserved end residues are part of each CDR3. The D gene is left open where the match is weak. Expanded clones get a size class; other rows say once, few or many, or leave the size out.

. TRBJ2-1 TRBV10-2 TRBD2 TGCGCCAGCAGTGAGCTCTCACTAGCGGGAGTGGGAAATGAGCAGTTCTTC CASSELSLAGVGNEQFF
. TRBJ1-5 TRBV5-4 . TGTGCCAGCAGCTTGTCGGGAGGGAGGAAGCCCCAGCATTTT CASSLSGGRKPQHF
few TRBJ2-1 TRBV4-1 TRBD2 TGCGCCAGCAGCCAAGAGAGGACTAGTTTCAATGAGCAGTTCTTC CASSQERTSFNEQFF
. TRBJ2-2 TRBV9 TRBD2 TGTGCCAGCAGCCCAGGGACTAGTGTGCCCACCGGGGAGCTGTTTTTT CASSPGTSVPTGELFF
. TRBJ2-3 TRBV5-1 . TGCGCCAGCAGCACCGGTACAGGGAGAGATACGCAGTATTTT CASSTGTGRDTQYF
. TRBJ1-4 TRBV7-9 . TGTGCCAGCAGCTTAGTGCGGGGCTATAATGAAAAACTGTTTTTT CASSLVRGYNEKLFF
. TRBJ1-6 TRBV9 . TGTGCCAGCAGCCCAAATAGGGGTCCGAGCTCACCCCTCCACTTT CASSPNRGPSSPLHF
. TRBJ1-4 TRBV5-1 TRBD1 TGCGCCAGCAGCACCGGGACAGCCAATAATGAAAAACTGTTTTTT CASSTGTANNEKLFF
. TRBJ1-2 TRBV7-2 . TGTGCCAGCAGCTTAGTTTCCCACAGGGTTGAAAAGCCTGACTACACCTTC CASSLVSHRVEKPDYTF
. TRBJ1-5 TRBV19 . TGTGCCAGTAGCACGGGACATAGGAATCAGCCCCAGCATTTT CASSTGHRNQPQHF
few TRBJ1-1 TRBV14 . TGTGCCAGCAGCTACGGGTCTTCTACTGAAGCTTTCTTT CASSYGSSTEAFF
. TRBJ2-7 TRBV7-9 . TGTGCCAGCAGCTTAGTACCAGGGTCCTACGGGCAGTACTTC CASSLVPGSYGQYF
. TRBJ2-5 TRBV19 TRBD1 TGTGCCAGTGCCGCAGCACAGGGGGCTAGGGAAGAGACCCAGTACTTC CASAAAQGAREETQYF
. TRBJ1-2 TRBV9 . TGTGCCAGCAGCCCCCGAGAAGACACCTTC CASSPREDTF
. TRBJ2-7 TRBV11-2 TRBD2 TGTGCCAGCAGCTCTAGCGGGAGGGCCTCATGGGAGCAGTACTTC CASSSSGRASWEQYF
. TRBJ1-2 TRBV9 . TGTGCCAGCAGCGCAAGGGGTTTAGGGGGAGATGGCTACACCTTC CASSARGLGGDGYTF
. TRBJ2-1 TRBV11-2 . TGTGCCAGCAGCTCCGGAGCTTGGGCGGGACTCGGTCGGGATGAGCAGTTCTTC CASSSGAWAGLGRDEQFF
. TRBJ2-5 TRBV7-8 . TGTGCCAGCAGCTTAGCGTCTCCGACCCAGTACTTC CASSLASPTQYF
few TRBJ2-7 TRBV6-1 . TGTGCCAGCAGTGAAAAAGAGGAAGTGAGGGACGAGCAGTACTTC CASSEKEEVRDEQYF
once TRBJ1-2 TRBV4-3 TRBD1 TGCGCCAGCAGCCTCCGGAGAGGGGGCCCCTTCTATGGCTACACCTTC CASSLRRGGPFYGYTF
. TRBJ2-3 TRBV6-6 TRBD2 TGTGCCAGCAGTTACCGGCGGGAGGACCCAGATACGCAGTATTTT CASSYRREDPDTQYF
few TRBJ1-2 TRBV5-5 TRBD1 TGTGCCAGCAGCCCCGGACAGGGGAATTATGGCTACACCTTC CASSPGQGNYGYTF
once TRBJ1-2 TRBV29-1 . TGCAGCGTTGAAATGTCGGGGGGCTATGGCTACACCTTC CSVEMSGGYGYTF
. TRBJ2-2 TRBV9 . TGTGCCAGCAGCGGTAGCATCCCCGGGGAGCTGTTTTTT CASSGSIPGELFF
. TRBJ1-1 TRBV6-6 . TGTGCCAGCAGTTACCGGGGAACACCGAACACTGAAGCTTTCTTT CASSYRGTPNTEAFF
few TRBJ1-5 TRBV14 . TGTGCCAGCAGCCAAGCGAACAGGGAACAGCCCCAGCATTTT CASSQANREQPQHF
. TRBJ1-5 TRBV23-1 . TGCGCCAGCAGTCGCCAGGGTGAAACGGGTAGCAATCAGCCCCAGCATTTT CASSRQGETGSNQPQHF
. TRBJ1-1 TRBV27 . TGTGCCAGCAGCAGGGGAACTGAAGCTTTCTTT CASSRGTEAFF
. TRBJ1-6 TRBV6-6 . TGTGCCAGCAGTTACGGGCCGGGGGGCTATAATTCACCCCTCCACTTT CASSYGPGGYNSPLHF
. TRBJ1-2 TRBV7-9 . TGTTCCAGCAGCTTAAACACAATCGGGGAGGGAAACTATGGCTACACCTTC CSSSLNTIGEGNYGYTF
. TRBJ2-5 TRBV7-9 TRBD2 TGTGCCAGCAGCTTATCGGCGGGGGGCCGAGAGACCCAGTACTTC CASSLSAGGRETQYF